The 21 T cell receptor beta chains presented below share a single source sample, sequenced in a study of blood T cells in healthy people across ages. Primers used in a second PCR of roughly 7 to 12 cycles were a sample-barcoded 5' primer and a J-beta primer mix. MiXCR was run by TCRdb on the 5' RACE reads, yielding one entry per CDR3 protein. The sample shows hundreds of thousands of distinct CDR3 sequences, around 24% of them seen only once. This sample was shared with a second study, whose subject was T cells of mothers and their children.

Sequencing was carried out using blood. The source of these receptors is a boy aged 5-17 years in good health.

The chain combines TRBV9 with TRBJ2-5; D possibly corresponds to TRBD1 (6 bases). The CDR3 consists of 15 residues. CDR1 and CDR2 from the germline V gene are SGDLS and YYNGEE. Between the trimmed V and J ends, which lost 2 bases and 1 base, there was a span of 12 bases. The CDR3 region has the DNA TGTGCCAGCAGCGTGAATTGGGACACCCAAGAGACCCAGTACTTC. Translating it yields CASSVNWDTQETQYF. Full variable domain (missing parts from reference TRBV9 and TRBJ2-5): DSGVTQTPKHLITATGQRVTLRCSPRSGDLSVYWYQQSLDQGLQFLIQYYNGEERAKGNILERFSAQQFPDLHSELNLSSLELGDSALYFCASSVNWDTQETQYFGPGTRLLVL.

This chain connects TRBV25-1 to TRBJ1-4; D ambiguous. Germline V gene data show CDR1 as MGHDK and CDR2 as SYGVNS. The CDR3 covers 14 residues. V was trimmed by 1 base and J by 10 bases, leaving 13 bases between them. The CDR3: CASSESRGVGKLFF. The CDR3 coding sequence is TGTGCCAGCAGTGAATCACGGGGAGTCGGAAAACTGTTTTTT.

V is TRBV20-1 and J is TRBJ1-5; D is perhaps TRBD1 (5 bases). Trimming stripped 1 base from V and 9 bases from J, with 16 bases between. Germline V gene lookup returns CDR1 DFQATT and CDR2 SNEGSKA (reference sequence). CDR3 size: 14 residues. The CDR3 spells CSARGTGDGVPQHF. CDR3 in DNA: TGCAGTGCTAGAGGGACGGGGGATGGGGTGCCCCAGCATTTT.

The sample holds a few counts of this clonotype. V is TRBV15 and J is TRBJ2-1; unclear D gene. The CDR3 loop spans 16 amino acids. Trimming pared 3 bases from V and 2 bases from J, leaving 14 bases between. The germline CDR1 and CDR2 sequences are LNHNV and YYDKDF (reference sequence). The DNA of the CDR3 is TGTGCCACCAGCAGGTCTAGGTCGTCGACCTACAATGAGCAGTTCTTC. Its protein is CATSRSRSSTYNEQFF.

The chain recombines TRBV7-9 with TRBJ2-7; 10 bases match TRBD1. CDR1 is SEHNR and CDR2 is FQNEAQ in the germline V gene (reference sequence). This CDR3 comprises 16 residues. V was pared by 6 bases and J by 9 bases, with 17 bases of the junction left unmatched. The CDR3 DNA sequence: TGTGCCAGCAGTCATCCCGGGACAGGGGTGTCCGTGAGGCAGTACTTC. It is translated as CASSHPGTGVSVRQYF.

J is TRBJ2-7 and V is TRBV10-2, with D unresolved. V lost 2 bases and J lost 0, with 14 bases in between. This CDR3 spans 16 amino acids. In germline, CDR1 is WSHSY, CDR2 SAAADI. Written as DNA, the CDR3 is TGCGCCAGCAGTGAGAGATTGGGGTCCATCTCCTACGAGCAGTACTTC. Translated, it gives CASSERLGSISYEQYF.

This rearrangement joins TRBV5-5 to TRBJ2-1; 13 bases align to TRBD2. Germline assignment: CDR1 SGHKS and CDR2 YYEKEE (reference sequence). The CDR3 has 17 residues. V shed 0 bases, J shed 5 bases, and the junction held 5 bases outside the gene matches. CDR3 DNA: TGTGCCAGCAGCTTGGCACTAGCGGGGGGGCCAGACAATGAGCAGTTCTTC. It specifies CASSLALAGGPDNEQFF.

V gene TRBV5-1 combines with J gene TRBJ1-3, with unresolved D. V lost 0 bases, J lost 3 bases, and 7 bases lay in between. Looked up from germline, CDR1 is SGHRS and CDR2 is YFSETQ. The CDR3 contains 14 residues. In nucleotides, the CDR3 is TGCGCCAGCAGCTTGGGCCGGGATGGAAACACCATATATTTT. Protein product: CASSLGRDGNTIYF.

This chain links TRBV11-1 with TRBJ2-2; no clear D. The germline V and J ends were trimmed by 5 bases and 0 bases, with 10 bases remaining between them. The V gene's germline CDR1 is SGHAT and CDR2 FQDESV (reference sequence). This CDR3 contains 15 residues. CDR3: CASSLGQSNTGELFF. For the CDR3, the DNA is TGTGCCAGCAGCCTCGGCCAGTCGAACACCGGGGAGCTGTTTTTT.

The chain joins TRBV9 to TRBJ1-2, with 7 nucleotides matching TRBD1. The V segment lost 4 bases and the J segment 0 bases; nucleotides outside the gene matches: 6. This CDR3 comprises 15 residues. Germline values: CDR1 SGDLS, CDR2 YYNGEE. In DNA, the CDR3 is TGTGCCAGCAGCCCTCGACAGGGAACTAACTATGGCTACACCTTC. It codes for CASSPRQGTNYGYTF.

The J gene is TRBJ2-1, the V gene TRBV18; 11 bases match TRBD1. Per germline, CDR1 KGHSH and CDR2 LQKENI. CDR3 length: 16 residues. The junction had 10 bases not matched to a gene; V was cut back by 6 bases and J by 6 bases. CDR3 bases: TGTGCCAGCTCCCCTCTGAGGGACAGGGGGTCCAATGAGCAGTTCTTC. Amino acids: CASSPLRDRGSNEQFF. Drawing the rest from reference TRBV18 and TRBJ2-1, the complete variable domain is NAGVMQNPRHLVRRRGQEARLRCSPMKGHSHVYWYRQLPEEGLKFMVYLQKENIIDESGMPKERFSAEFPKEGPSILRIQQVVRGDSAAYFCASSPLRDRGSNEQFFGPGTRLTVL.

This clonotype was seen a handful of times. The chain carries TRBV7-9 and TRBJ2-1, with D tentatively TRBD2 (6 bases). The J call may be faulty, since TRBJ2-7 better matches the DNA end. The germline V gene has CDR1 SEHNR and CDR2 FQNEAQ (reference sequence). The CDR3 runs to 14 residues. CDR3 bases: TGTGCCAGCAGCTTAGACGGGGGAATCTACGAGCAGTACTTC. This gives the protein CASSLDGGIYEQYF.

The chain joins TRBV27 to TRBJ2-1, with D perhaps TRBD2 (5 bases). The CDR3 runs to 17 residues. The V and J ends lost 2 bases and 2 bases respectively, with 16 bases between them. Per germline, CDR1 MNHEY and CDR2 SMNVEV (reference sequence). The CDR3 sequence is CASSLIPRAATYNEQFF. CDR3 nucleotide sequence: TGTGCCAGCAGTTTAATCCCCCGAGCGGCTACCTACAATGAGCAGTTCTTC.

The chain has TRBV15 and TRBJ2-7; 7 bases match TRBD1. The CDR3 runs 16 residues. CDR1 is LNHNV and CDR2 is YYDKDF in the germline V gene (reference sequence). With V trimmed by 0 bases and J by 7 bases, 12 bases remained unmatched. The CDR3 protein is CATSRDRPTGTGEQYF. DNA of the CDR3: TGTGCCACCAGCAGAGATAGGCCGACAGGGACGGGGGAGCAGTACTTC.

This chain connects TRBV2 to TRBJ1-5; D is uncertain. The CDR3 runs to 16 residues. Per germline, CDR1 SNHLY and CDR2 FYNNEI. V dropped 1 base and J dropped 1 base, with 11 bases sitting between them. The CDR3 nucleotides are TGTGCCAGCAGTGAAGAAAGGCCGGGAAGCAATCAGCCCCAGCATTTT. The encoded protein is CASSEERPGSNQPQHF.

This clonotype was detected a few times. The CDR3 DNA follows: TGTGCCAGCAGCCAAGGAACCGGGACAGGGGGCAGAAAACTGTTTTTT. It encodes CASSQGTGTGGRKLFF. This chain uses TRBV14 with TRBJ1-4; 12 bases agree with TRBD1. The CDR3 loop spans 16 amino acids. Germline-derived CDR1 and CDR2 are SGHDN and FVKESK. V trimming: 1 base; J trimming: 10 bases; junction bases outside the gene matches: 7. The whole variable domain, filled in from reference TRBV14 and TRBJ1-4, reads EAGVTQFPSHSVIEKGQTVTLRCDPISGHDNLYWYRRVMGKEIKFLLHFVKESKQDESGMPNNRFLAERTGGTYSTLKVQPAELEDSGVYFCASSQGTGTGGRKLFFGSGTQLSVL.

This clonotype was seen more than once but under ten times. This sequence joins TRBV29-1 and TRBJ1-5, with TRBD1 matching 7 bases. V lost 6 bases, J lost 7 bases, and 9 bases stayed unmatched. The CDR3 loop spans 13 amino acids. Per the germline V gene, CDR1 is SQVTM and CDR2 is ANQGSEA. The CDR3 protein is CSVGTDLGQPQHF. CDR3 DNA sequence: TGCAGCGTCGGGACAGACTTGGGGCAGCCCCAGCATTTT.

This clonotype turned up a few times. The chain joins TRBV15 to TRBJ2-6; D unresolved. This CDR3 is 15 amino acids long. Germline assignment: CDR1 LNHNV and CDR2 YYDKDF (reference sequence). V gave up 4 bases and J gave up 0 bases, with 7 bases separating them. CDR3 in DNA: TGTGCCACCAGCACTGCGGTCTCTGGGGCCAACGTCCTGACTTTC. Translation gives CATSTAVSGANVLTF.

The V gene is TRBV7-9, the J gene TRBJ1-4; 7 nucleotides match TRBD1. V lost 5 bases to trimming and J lost 0 bases; unmatched junction nucleotides: 12. The CDR3 runs to 18 residues. The germline gives CDR1 SEHNR, CDR2 FQNEAQ (reference sequence). The CDR3 coding sequence is TGTGCCAGCAGCCCAGGGGACAGCGGGACAGCAACTAATGAAAAACTGTTTTTT. This translates into CASSPGDSGTATNEKLFF. Full variable domain (remainder filled in from reference TRBV7-9 and TRBJ1-4): DTGVSQNPRHKITKRGQNVTFRCDPISEHNRLYWYRQTLGQGPEFLTYFQNEAQLEKSRLLSDRFSAERPKGSFSTLEIQRTEQGDSAMYLCASSPGDSGTATNEKLFFGSGTQLSVL.

The CDR3 loop reads CASSQDGQGLAKNIQYF. As DNA, the CDR3 is TGTGCCAGCAGCCAAGATGGGCAGGGGCTAGCCAAAAACATTCAGTACTTC. The V gene is TRBV4-2, the J gene TRBJ2-4, with D perhaps TRBD1 (6 bases). Germline V gene lookup returns CDR1 LGHNA and CDR2 YNFKEQ. The CDR3 is 17 residues long. V lost 0 bases and J lost 0, with 12 bases in between.

In this sample, this clonotype turned up a few times. V gene TRBV10-2 combines with J gene TRBJ1-5; the D is unclear. Germline CDR1 reads WSHSY; CDR2 reads SAAADI. The CDR3 sequence is 15 residues long. V was trimmed by 10 bases and J by 6 bases, leaving 22 bases between them. The CDR3 here is CATSYFKPDGQPQHF. As DNA, the CDR3 is TGCGCCACATCGTATTTCAAGCCAGACGGTCAGCCCCAGCATTTT.